This T cell receptor beta chain was sequenced during a study of T cell changes during pregnancy in multiple sclerosis (dated by TCRdb to 2018 to 2020). For the wider study: The study examined how the T cell repertoire changed over the course of pregnancy in women with multiple sclerosis.

In the case of this clone: The clone's antigen remains unknown. Within one base of it there is no much larger clone, and no base qualities were kept.

Including the terminal cysteine and phenylalanine, the CDR3 comprises 14 residues. Only CDR3 DNA remains: 42 bases, in frame from the first base. Based on the germline V gene, the CDR1 and CDR2 sequences are MNHNS and SASEGT. V has 10 bases trimmed and J has 5 bases trimmed; junction bases matching no gene number 11. Library prep was done by the immunoSEQ multiplex PCR assay. Drawn from immuneACCESS, this table holds only the in-frame rearrangements with V and J called that TCRdb kept. Clones are partly lost; checked studies trace under half to an unresolved V gene and leave the rest unexplained. The sample profile shows tens of thousands of clones; around 89% of them were found once. The top ten clonotypes cover 6% to 8% of the sample.

The sequence was obtained from a female donor with multiple sclerosis, enrolled in a pregnancy study. The source was CD8+ T cells from peripheral blood mononuclear cells, collected in the second trimester of pregnancy. The V and J genes are TRBV6-1 and TRBJ1-1; 9 bases in the junction line up with TRBD1. At the DNA level, the sequence is TGTGCCACCCGCCAGCGGGGGACAGGGACTGAAGCTTTCTTT. Translated, it gives CATRQRGTGTEAFF.